One and the same sample provided the 22 T cell receptor beta chains below, sequenced in a study of blood T cell repertoires in COVID-19. The protocol was immunoSEQ multiplex PCR, while the TCRdb copy is restricted to in-frame clones and leaves out a portion. The sample holds 130,000 to 150,000 clones; around 78% are singletons and the top ten take about 1.8%. Sequences were obtained from peripheral blood. These receptors originate from a woman aged 60 to 75 with acute or convalescent COVID-19.

V and J are TRBV6-5 and TRBJ2-1, with TRBD2 identical over 12 bases. CDR3 size: 14 residues. Germline trimming cut 9 bases from V and 7 bases from J; bases unmatched to any gene: 7. CDR1 MNHEY and CDR2 SVGAGI come from the germline V gene. The CDR3 here is CASQTSGRGNEQFF. Written as DNA, the CDR3 is TGTGCCAGTCAGACTAGCGGGAGAGGGAATGAGCAGTTCTTC.

The gene calls are TRBV2 and TRBJ2-1; D is uncertain. The CDR3 runs to 14 residues. The V gene lost 4 bases and the J gene lost 0 bases, with 7 bases spanning the gap. The germline gives CDR1 SNHLY, CDR2 FYNNEI. Here the CDR3 DNA reads TGTGCCAGCAGTGCTTTCAGCTCCTACAATGAGCAGTTCTTC. This sequence encodes CASSAFSSYNEQFF.

The chain carries TRBV28 and TRBJ2-3; 8 nucleotides line up with TRBD1. V lost 3 bases and J lost 4; bases outside the gene matches: 9. This CDR3 has 16 residues. Germline V gene data show CDR1 as MDHEN and CDR2 as SYDVKM. CDR3 in amino acids: CASSFMATGEADTQYF. For the CDR3, the DNA is TGTGCCAGCAGTTTCATGGCGACAGGGGAGGCAGATACGCAGTATTTT.

The V gene is TRBV4-2, the J gene TRBJ2-1, with no clear D. V lost 0 bases to trimming and J lost 10 bases, with 13 bases between them. CDR3 length equals 14 residues. Germline V gene lookup returns CDR1 LGHNA and CDR2 YNFKEQ. In DNA form, the CDR3 reads TGTGCCAGCAGCCAAGAATCCTCGTCCTCCGAGCAGTTCTTC. Protein product: CASSQESSSSEQFF.

The CDR3 loop reads CASSLEIDRGYPYEQYF. CDR3 DNA: TGTGCCAGCAGCTTAGAGATTGACAGGGGATACCCCTACGAGCAGTACTTC. This sequence joins TRBV7-9 and TRBJ2-7, with TRBD1 identical over 8 bases. Germline-derived CDR1 and CDR2 are SEHNR and FQNEAQ (reference sequence). This CDR3 spans 17 amino acids. V gave up 1 base and J gave up 2 bases; unmatched junction bases: 10.

This clone appeared a single time. This rearrangement joins TRBV28 to TRBJ2-1; 12 bases are shared with TRBD2. From germline, CDR1 is MDHEN and CDR2 SYDVKM. The CDR3 is 16 residues long. V trimming: 6 bases; J trimming: 3 bases; junction bases outside the gene matches: 6. The CDR3 protein is CASSKTSGRRYNEQFF. CDR3 bases: TGTGCCAGCAGCAAGACTAGCGGGAGACGCTACAATGAGCAGTTCTTC. Based on the CDR3 plus reference TRBV28 and TRBJ2-1, the full variable domain is DVKVTQSSRYLVKRTGEKVFLECVQDMDHENMFWYRQDPGLGLRLIYFSYDVKMKEKGDIPEGYSVSREKKERFSLILESASTNQTSMYLCASSKTSGRRYNEQFFGPGTRLTVL.

The rearrangement uses TRBV5-1 and TRBJ2-7; 7 nucleotides match TRBD1. The J segment lost 0 bases and the V segment lost 4 bases, leaving 4 bases of the junction unmatched. The CDR3 is 14 residues long. Germline CDR1 SGHRS, CDR2 YFSETQ. The CDR3 sequence is CASSRDSLSYEQYF. The CDR3 bases are TGCGCCAGCAGCCGGGACAGTCTCTCCTACGAGCAGTACTTC.

This chain uses TRBV10-2 with TRBJ2-7, with 10 bases that match TRBD1. V gave up 6 bases and J gave up 5 bases; unmatched junction bases: 10. This CDR3 region has 15 residues. CDR1 is WSHSY, CDR2 SAAADI, per germline. Here the CDR3 DNA reads TGCGCCAGCAGCGATCCCGGGACAGGGGACCACGAGCAGTACTTC. Translated: CASSDPGTGDHEQYF.

V and J are TRBV4-1 and TRBJ1-5; D is unclear. This CDR3 comprises 15 residues. Per germline, CDR1 MGHRA and CDR2 YSYEKL. V was shortened by 4 bases and J by 5 bases, with 15 bases between the two germline ends. The CDR3 sequence is CASSLTWTTDQPQHF. The CDR3 DNA is TGCGCCAGCAGCCTTACATGGACTACCGATCAGCCCCAGCATTTT.

This clone was found once. The CDR3 spells CASSRGDRGQETQYF. The CDR3 bases are TGTGCCAGCAGTCGAGGCGACAGGGGCCAAGAGACCCAGTACTTC. V and J are TRBV6-5 and TRBJ2-5; 8 bases map to TRBD1. The CDR3 contains 15 residues. Trimming cost V 5 bases and J 1 base; bases outside gene matches: 6. CDR1 and CDR2 (germline): MNHEY, SVGAGI.

The J gene is TRBJ2-3, the V gene TRBV11-2; 7 bases map to TRBD2. V gave up 1 base and J gave up 2 bases; unmatched junction bases: 3. CDR3 length equals 15 residues. Germline V gene lookup returns CDR1 SGHAT and CDR2 FQNNGV. The CDR3 DNA reads TGTGCCAGCAGCTTAGTGGGAGGGCCCACAGATACGCAGTATTTT. Translating gives CASSLVGGPTDTQYF.

As for this clone: An end of the junction does not agree with germline; a read error may underlie this. This sequence joins TRBV19 and TRBJ2-7; 8 nucleotides agree with TRBD2. The CDR3 is 15 residues long. Germline values: CDR1 LNHDA, CDR2 SQIVND (reference sequence). CDR3: CASSINLAGGREQYF. The CDR3 nucleotides are TGTGCTAGTAGTATTAACCTGGCGGGAGGCCGCGAGCAGTACTTC.

Written as DNA, the CDR3 is TGTGCCAGCAGTGCCGGGACACGTTCCTACGAGCAGTACTTC. This codes for CASSAGTRSYEQYF. The rearrangement joins TRBV27 to TRBJ2-7, with a weak D call TRBD1 (6 bases). Trimming shortened V by 5 bases and J by 1 base, and 12 bases separated the two germline ends. The CDR3 is 14 amino acids. Germline-derived CDR1 and CDR2 are MNHEY and SMNVEV (reference sequence).

This sequence joins TRBV28 and TRBJ2-1, with 7 bases matching TRBD1. This CDR3 has 18 amino acids. V was clipped by 2 bases and J by 0 bases; unmatched bases: 10. CDR1 MDHEN and CDR2 SYDVKM come from the germline V gene. CDR3 coding DNA: TGTGCCAGCAGTTTACTCACAGGGGCTATTAGCTCCTACAATGAGCAGTTCTTC. Translating it yields CASSLLTGAISSYNEQFF. Based on the CDR3 plus reference TRBV28 and TRBJ2-1, the full variable domain is DVKVTQSSRYLVKRTGEKVFLECVQDMDHENMFWYRQDPGLGLRLIYFSYDVKMKEKGDIPEGYSVSREKKERFSLILESASTNQTSMYLCASSLLTGAISSYNEQFFGPGTRLTVL.

V usage is TRBV7-2 and J usage is TRBJ2-3; 8 bases map to TRBD2. The CDR3 has 17 amino acids. Germline V lookup: CDR1 SGHTA, CDR2 FQGNSA. Trimming at V came to 2 bases and at J to 7 bases, leaving 14 bases not matched to a gene. Here the CDR3 reads CASSLKHGGLGGNTQYF. The CDR3 DNA reads TGTGCCAGCAGCTTAAAGCACGGGGGACTAGGGGGGAATACGCAGTATTTT.

The genes are TRBV12-5 and TRBJ1-4; TRBD1 aligns across 8 bases. J was trimmed by 7 bases and V by 1 base; bases with no gene match: 8. Germline loops: CDR1 LGHNT, CDR2 FRNRAP. The CDR3 has 16 residues. This CDR3 is CASGLDRQGIREKLFF. DNA for the CDR3: TGTGCTAGTGGTTTGGATCGACAGGGGATACGTGAAAAACTGTTTTTT.

The chain employs TRBV7-8 and TRBJ2-1; possible D gene TRBD2, 6 bases. The ends were cut back, 5 bases at V and 2 bases at J, with 13 bases in the middle. The V gene's germline CDR1 is SGHVS and CDR2 FQNEAQ. This CDR3 has 15 amino acids. CDR3 DNA sequence: TGTGCCAGCAGCCCCGGGAGAGGGGCCTACAATGAGCAGTTCTTC. Translation gives CASSPGRGAYNEQFF.

The chain uses TRBV7-8 and TRBJ2-1; 7 bases align to TRBD2. The V gene end was trimmed by 5 bases and the J gene end by 1 base; junction bases not matched to a gene: 11. This CDR3 has 17 amino acids. CDR1 and CDR2 (germline): SGHVS, FQNEAQ. CDR3 sequence reads: CASSPKGGGRSYNEQFF. CDR3 bases: TGTGCCAGCAGCCCGAAAGGAGGCGGGAGATCCTACAATGAGCAGTTCTTC.

This CDR3 reads CASNSRMGATEAFF. The CDR3, as DNA: TGTGCCAGCAATTCCCGGATGGGGGCCACTGAAGCTTTCTTT. V gene TRBV28 combines with J gene TRBJ1-1; weak D call: TRBD1 (6 bases). V lost 7 bases and J 4 bases, leaving 16 bases between the germline ends. This CDR3 comprises 14 residues. Germline V gives CDR1 MDHEN, CDR2 SYDVKM.

The chain joins TRBV5-4 to TRBJ1-1; perhaps TRBD1 as D (5 bases). The germline V and J ends were trimmed by 6 bases and 4 bases, with 16 bases remaining between them. Germline lookup yields CDR1 SGHNT and CDR2 YYREEE (reference sequence). This CDR3 contains 14 residues. As DNA, the CDR3 is TGTGCCAGCACACGGGACTCTGGCGCCACTGAAGCTTTCTTT. It codes for CASTRDSGATEAFF.

The chain has TRBV7-9 and TRBJ2-1; no firm D call. The V end was cut by 1 base, the J end by 9 bases, with 7 bases between. This CDR3 has 12 residues. Germline V gives CDR1 SEHNR, CDR2 FQNEAQ (reference sequence). CDR3 protein: CASSLGQVEQFF. The CDR3 DNA reads TGTGCCAGCAGCTTAGGGCAGGTTGAGCAGTTCTTC.

The chain combines TRBV30 with TRBJ2-5, with D tentatively TRBD2 (6 bases). This CDR3 is 16 amino acids long. The V gene's germline CDR1 is GTSNPN and CDR2 SVGIG (reference sequence). V shed 1 base and J shed 0 bases, with 15 bases lying between them. The CDR3 region has the DNA TGTGCCTGGAGTGAAGGGGACCGGGGGAACCAAGAGACCCAGTACTTC. Translated, it gives CAWSEGDRGNQETQYF.